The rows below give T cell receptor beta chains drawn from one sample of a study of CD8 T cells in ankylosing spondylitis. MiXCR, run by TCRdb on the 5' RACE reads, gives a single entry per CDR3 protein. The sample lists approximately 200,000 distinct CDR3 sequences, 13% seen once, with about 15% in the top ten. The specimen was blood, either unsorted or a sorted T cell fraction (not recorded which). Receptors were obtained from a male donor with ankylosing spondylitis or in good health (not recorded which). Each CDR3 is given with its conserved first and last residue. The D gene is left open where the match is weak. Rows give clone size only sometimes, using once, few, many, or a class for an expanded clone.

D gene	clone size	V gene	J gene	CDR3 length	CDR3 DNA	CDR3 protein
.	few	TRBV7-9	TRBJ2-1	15	TGTGCCAGCAGCTTAGCGGGGGGGCTATCGAATGAGCAGTTCTTC	CASSLAGGLSNEQFF
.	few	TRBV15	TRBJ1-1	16	TGTGCCACCAGCAGAGTCCCCAGGGAATCGAACACTGAAGCTTTCTTT	CATSRVPRESNTEAFF
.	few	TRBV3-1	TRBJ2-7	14	TGTGCCAGCAGCCAAGCTGGGCGTGAGGTGGAGCAGTACTTC	CASSQAGREVEQYF
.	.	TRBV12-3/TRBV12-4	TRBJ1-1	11	TGTGCCAGCAGTTTAAACGGGAAAGCTTTCTTT	CASSLNGKAFF
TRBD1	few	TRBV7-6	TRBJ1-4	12	TGTGCCAGCGGGCGCCAAACAGGGGAACTGTTTTTT	CASGRQTGELFF
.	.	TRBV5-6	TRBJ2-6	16	TGTGCCAGCAGCTTGGGCGACAACTCTGGGGCCAACGTCCTGACTTTC	CASSLGDNSGANVLTF
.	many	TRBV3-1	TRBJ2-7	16	TGTGCCAGCAGCCAAGATGGTCGGAGGGGCCCCTACGAGCAGTACTTC	CASSQDGRRGPYEQYF
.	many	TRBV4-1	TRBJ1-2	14	TGCGCCAGCAGCCAAGATCTGTACGGATATGGCTACACCTTC	CASSQDLYGYGYTF
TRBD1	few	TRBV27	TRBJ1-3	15	TGTGCCAGCAGTGCCGGGACAGGGGCTGGAAACACCATATATTTT	CASSAGTGAGNTIYF
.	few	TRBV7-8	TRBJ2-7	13	TGTGCCAGCAGCGTCCTTGGTGCCTACGAGCAGTACTTC	CASSVLGAYEQYF
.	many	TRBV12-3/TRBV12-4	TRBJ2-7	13	TGTGCCAGCAGTGCGGCCTTACCGTACGAGCAGTACTTC	CASSAALPYEQYF
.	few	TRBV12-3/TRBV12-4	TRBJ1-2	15	TGTGCCAGCAGTCAGAAACAGGGTAAAGACTATGGCTACACCTTC	CASSQKQGKDYGYTF
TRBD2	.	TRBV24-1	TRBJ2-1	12	TGTGCGCCGGGACTAGCGTATGATGAGCAGTTCTTC	CAPGLAYDEQFF
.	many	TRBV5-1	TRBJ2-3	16	TGCGCCAGCAGCTTGGAGGGGAGCAGTGTGTCAGATACGCAGTATTTT	CASSLEGSSVSDTQYF
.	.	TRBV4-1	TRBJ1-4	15	TGCGCCAGCAGCCAAGGAACGGGGAGTACTGAAAAACTGTTTTTT	CASSQGTGSTEKLFF
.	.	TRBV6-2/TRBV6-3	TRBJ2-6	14	TGTGCCAGCGGACGGGACTCTGGGGCCAACGTCCTGACTTTC	CASGRDSGANVLTF
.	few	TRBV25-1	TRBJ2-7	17	TGTGCCAGCAGTGAATCCTCTGGCCCTGAAGGACCATACGAGCAGTACTTC	CASSESSGPEGPYEQYF
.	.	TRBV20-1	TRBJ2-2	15	TGCAGTGCTAGAGATCGCCCCGGTAACACCGGGGAGCTGTTTTTT	CSARDRPGNTGELFF
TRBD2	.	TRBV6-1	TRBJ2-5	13	TGTGCCAGCATGCTAGCGGTACAAGAGACCCAGTACTTC	CASMLAVQETQYF
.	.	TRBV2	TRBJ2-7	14	TGTGCCAGCAGGGGAGAACAGGGTACCTACGAGCAGTACTTC	CASRGEQGTYEQYF
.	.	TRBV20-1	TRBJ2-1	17	TGCAGTGCTAGAGATATCGTCGGAAAGGTCTCCTACAATGAGCAGTTCTTC	CSARDIVGKVSYNEQFF
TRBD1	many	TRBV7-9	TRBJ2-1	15	TGTGCCAGCAGCGAGGACAGGGTCCCCTACAATGAGCAGTTCTTC	CASSEDRVPYNEQFF
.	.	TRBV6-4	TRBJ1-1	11	TGTGCCAGCAGAGGGTCCGAGGAAGCTTTCTTT	CASRGSEEAFF
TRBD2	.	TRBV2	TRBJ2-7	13	TGTGCCAGCAGGCGGGGGGGTCGGGACGAGCAGTACTTC	CASRRGGRDEQYF
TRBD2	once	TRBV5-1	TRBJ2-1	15	TGCGCCGGCAGTCAGTTAGCGGGGGGCCACAATGAGCAGTTCTTC	CAGSQLAGGHNEQFF
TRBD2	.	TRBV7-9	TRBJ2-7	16	TGTGCCAGCAGCTTAGCGATGGCGGGGGGCCTATGGGAGCAGTACTTC	CASSLAMAGGLWEQYF
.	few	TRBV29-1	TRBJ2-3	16	TGCAGCGTTGAAGATGGGCAGGGGGGGAACACAGATACGCAGTATTTT	CSVEDGQGGNTDTQYF
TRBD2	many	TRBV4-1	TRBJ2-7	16	TGCGCCAGCAGCCAAGGAGGCGGACTAGCGCACTACGAGCAGTACTTC	CASSQGGGLAHYEQYF
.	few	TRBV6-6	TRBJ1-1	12	TGTGCCAGCAGTTACAGCGAGACTGAAGCTTTCTTT	CASSYSETEAFF
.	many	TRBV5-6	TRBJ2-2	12	TGTGCCAGCACCTTAGACACCGGGGAGCTGTTTTTT	CASTLDTGELFF
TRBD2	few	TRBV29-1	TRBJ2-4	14	TGCAGCGTCATACTAGCGGGGGGGCCCGACATTCAGTACTTC	CSVILAGGPDIQYF
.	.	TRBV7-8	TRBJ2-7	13	TGTGCCAGCAGCTACGGACAGACCTACGAGCAGTACTTC	CASSYGQTYEQYF
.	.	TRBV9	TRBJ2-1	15	TGTGCCAGCAGCGACCCCAAAGGGACCCACAATGAGCAGTTCTTC	CASSDPKGTHNEQFF
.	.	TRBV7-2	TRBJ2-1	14	TGTGCCAGCAGCTTAGGGGGGAGCGGGAATGAGCAGTTCTTC	CASSLGGSGNEQFF
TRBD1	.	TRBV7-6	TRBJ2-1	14	TGTGCCAGCAGCCCCAGACAGGGTAGAAATGAGCAGTTCTTC	CASSPRQGRNEQFF
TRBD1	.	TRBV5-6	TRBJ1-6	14	TGTGCCAGCAGCCAAAGGACAGGGCTGTCACCCCTCCACTTT	CASSQRTGLSPLHF
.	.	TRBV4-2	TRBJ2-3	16	TGTGCCAGCAGCCAAGATTCGGTCCTCAATACAGATACGCAGTATTTT	CASSQDSVLNTDTQYF
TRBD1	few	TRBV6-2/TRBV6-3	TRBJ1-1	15	TGTGCCAGCAGTTACTCGACAGGGTTAGGCACTGAAGCTTTCTTT	CASSYSTGLGTEAFF
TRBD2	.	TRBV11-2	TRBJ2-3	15	TGTGCCAGCAGCTTAGCCAGCGGGGGGTTGGATACGCAGTATTTT	CASSLASGGLDTQYF
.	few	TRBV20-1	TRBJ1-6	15	TGCAGTGCTAGTGGCAGGGGATTTGTTAATTCACCCCTCCACTTT	CSASGRGFVNSPLHF
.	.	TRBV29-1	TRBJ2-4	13	TGCAGCGTTGAAGATGGCGAGGGGAGCATTCAGTACTTC	CSVEDGEGSIQYF